This T cell receptor (beta chain) was documented in a study of blood T cell repertoires in COVID-19. The assay was immunoSEQ multiplex PCR, and TCRdb's table has in-frame clones only and misses some. The repertoire includes about 44,000 clones, about 90% of them detected once, and approximately 20% sits in the top ten. J was trimmed by 1 base and V by 7 bases; bases with no gene match: 1. Germline assignment: CDR1 MNHEY and CDR2 SVGAGI. This CDR3 region has 12 residues. The sample consisted of peripheral blood. The clonotype was recovered from an elderly woman in a cohort sampled during active or convalescent COVID-19. The chain joins TRBV6-5 to TRBJ2-7; 7 bases map to TRBD1. CDR3 bases: TGTGCCAGCACACAGGGGTCCTACGAGCAGTACTTC. Translation: CASTQGSYEQYF.